This T cell receptor (beta chain) stems from a study of blood T cell repertoires in COVID-19. Overall study context: The cDNA or gDNA used as material had been derived from T cells, B-cell-depleted T cells, or PBMCs.

The CDR3 is 16 residues long. Looked up from germline, CDR1 is SGHNT and CDR2 is YYREEE (reference sequence). With 3 bases clipped from V and 7 bases from J, the junction kept 5 bases outside the gene matches. Here immunoSEQ multiplex PCR was the method, and the copy in TCRdb shows in-frame clones only, minus some. The sample records about 480,000 clones, around 90% being singletons. Sequencing was performed on peripheral blood. This clonotype was obtained from a woman between 50 and 59 years old with COVID-19, enrolled during active disease. The chain has TRBV5-4 and TRBJ2-1; 15 bases map to TRBD2. The CDR3 protein is CASSSGLAGGPNEQFF. Here the CDR3 DNA reads TGTGCCAGCAGCTCAGGACTAGCGGGGGGGCCAAATGAGCAGTTCTTC.